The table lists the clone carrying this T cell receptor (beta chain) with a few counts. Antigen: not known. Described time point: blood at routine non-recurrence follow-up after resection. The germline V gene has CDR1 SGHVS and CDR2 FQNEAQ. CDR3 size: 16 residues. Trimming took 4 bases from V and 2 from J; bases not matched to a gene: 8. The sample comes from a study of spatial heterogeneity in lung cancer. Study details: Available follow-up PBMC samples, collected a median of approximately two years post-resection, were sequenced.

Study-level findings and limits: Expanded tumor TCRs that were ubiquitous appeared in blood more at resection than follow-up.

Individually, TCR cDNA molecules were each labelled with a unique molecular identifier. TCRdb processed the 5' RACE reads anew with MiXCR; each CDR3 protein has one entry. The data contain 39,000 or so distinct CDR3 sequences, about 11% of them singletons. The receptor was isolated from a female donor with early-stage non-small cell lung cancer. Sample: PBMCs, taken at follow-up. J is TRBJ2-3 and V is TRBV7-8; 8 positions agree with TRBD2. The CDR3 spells CASSSQIAGNTDTQYF. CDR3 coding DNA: TGTGCCAGCAGCTCCCAAATAGCGGGGAACACAGATACGCAGTATTTT.